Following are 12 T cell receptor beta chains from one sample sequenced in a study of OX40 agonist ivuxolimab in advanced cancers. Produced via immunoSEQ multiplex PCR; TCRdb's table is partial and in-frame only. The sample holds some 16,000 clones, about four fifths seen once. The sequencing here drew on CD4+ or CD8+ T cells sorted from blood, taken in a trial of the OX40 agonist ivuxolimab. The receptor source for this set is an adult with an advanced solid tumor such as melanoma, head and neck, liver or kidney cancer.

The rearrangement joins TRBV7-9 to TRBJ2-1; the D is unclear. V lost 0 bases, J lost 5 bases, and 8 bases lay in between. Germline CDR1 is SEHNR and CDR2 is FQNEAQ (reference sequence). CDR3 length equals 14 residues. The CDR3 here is CASSLASSHNEQFF. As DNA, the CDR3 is TGTGCCAGCAGCTTAGCGAGTTCCCACAATGAGCAGTTCTTC.

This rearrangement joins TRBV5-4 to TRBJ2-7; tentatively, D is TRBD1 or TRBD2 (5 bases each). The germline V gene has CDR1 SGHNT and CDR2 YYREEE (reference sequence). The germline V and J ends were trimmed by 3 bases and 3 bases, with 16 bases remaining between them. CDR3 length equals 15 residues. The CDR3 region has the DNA TGTGCCAGCAGCTCTTACCGGGACGGCCACTACGAGCAGTACTTC. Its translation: CASSSYRDGHYEQYF.

CDR3 DNA sequence: TGTGCCAGCAGCCCAGAAGAAAGGGACAATGAGCAGTTCTTC. Protein product: CASSPEERDNEQFF. The V gene is TRBV7-6, the J gene TRBJ2-1; D gene uncertain. This CDR3 comprises 14 residues. The germline V gene encodes CDR1 SGHVS and CDR2 FNYEAQ. V gave up 5 bases and J gave up 5 bases, with 13 bases separating them.

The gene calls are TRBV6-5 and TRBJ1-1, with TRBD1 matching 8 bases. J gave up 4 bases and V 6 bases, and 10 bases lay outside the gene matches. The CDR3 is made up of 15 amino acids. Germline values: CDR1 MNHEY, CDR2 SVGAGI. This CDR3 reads CASSPVAGGPTEAFF. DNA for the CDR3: TGTGCCAGCAGCCCCGTGGCAGGGGGCCCCACTGAAGCTTTCTTT.

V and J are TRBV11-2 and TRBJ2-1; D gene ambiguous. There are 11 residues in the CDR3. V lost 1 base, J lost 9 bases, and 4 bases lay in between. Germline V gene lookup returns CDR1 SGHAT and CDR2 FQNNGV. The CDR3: CASSLAGEQFF. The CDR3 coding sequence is TGTGCCAGCAGCTTAGCGGGTGAGCAGTTCTTC. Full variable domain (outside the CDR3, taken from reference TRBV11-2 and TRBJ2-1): EAGVAQSPRYKIIEKRQSVAFWCNPISGHATLYWYQQILGQGPKLLIQFQNNGVVDDSQLPKDRFSAERLKGVDSTLKIQPAKLEDSAVYLCASSLAGEQFFGPGTRLTVL.

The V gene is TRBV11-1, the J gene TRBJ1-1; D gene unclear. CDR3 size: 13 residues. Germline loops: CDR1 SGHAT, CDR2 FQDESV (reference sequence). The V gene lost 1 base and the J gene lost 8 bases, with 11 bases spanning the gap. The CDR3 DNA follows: TGTGCCAGCAGCTTAGTAAATCAGGAAGAAGCTTTCTTT. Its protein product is CASSLVNQEEAFF.

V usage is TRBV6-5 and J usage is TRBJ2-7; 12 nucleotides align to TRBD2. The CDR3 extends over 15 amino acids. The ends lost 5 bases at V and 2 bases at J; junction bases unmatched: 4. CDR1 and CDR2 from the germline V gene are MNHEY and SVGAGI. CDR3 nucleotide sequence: TGTGCCAGCAGTCGACTAGCGGGGGTGACCTACGAGCAGTACTTC. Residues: CASSRLAGVTYEQYF.

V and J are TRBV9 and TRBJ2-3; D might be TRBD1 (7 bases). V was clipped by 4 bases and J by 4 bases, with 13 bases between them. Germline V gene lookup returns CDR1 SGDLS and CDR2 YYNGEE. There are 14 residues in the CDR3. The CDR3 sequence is CASSPGGGPDTQYF. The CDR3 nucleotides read TGTGCCAGCAGCCCTGGAGGGGGCCCAGATACGCAGTATTTT.

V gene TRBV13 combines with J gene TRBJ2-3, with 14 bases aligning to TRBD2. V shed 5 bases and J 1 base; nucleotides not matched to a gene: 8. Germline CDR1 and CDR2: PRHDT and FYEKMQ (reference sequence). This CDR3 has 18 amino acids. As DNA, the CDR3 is TGTGCCAGCAGCCTTGGACTAGCGGGGGGCTGGGGCACAGATACGCAGTATTTT. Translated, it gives CASSLGLAGGWGTDTQYF.

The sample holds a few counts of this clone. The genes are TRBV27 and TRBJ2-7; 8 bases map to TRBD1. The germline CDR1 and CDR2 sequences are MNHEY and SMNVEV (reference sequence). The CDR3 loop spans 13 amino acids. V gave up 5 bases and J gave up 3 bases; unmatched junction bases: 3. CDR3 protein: CASSITGGYEQYF. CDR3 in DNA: TGTGCCAGCAGTATAACAGGGGGCTACGAGCAGTACTTC.

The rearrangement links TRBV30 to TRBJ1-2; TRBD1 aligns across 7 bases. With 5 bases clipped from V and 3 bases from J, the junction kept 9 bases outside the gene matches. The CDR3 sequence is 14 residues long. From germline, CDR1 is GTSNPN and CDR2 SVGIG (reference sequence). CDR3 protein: CAWDRDRFDYGYTF. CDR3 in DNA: TGTGCCTGGGACAGGGACAGATTCGACTATGGCTACACCTTC.

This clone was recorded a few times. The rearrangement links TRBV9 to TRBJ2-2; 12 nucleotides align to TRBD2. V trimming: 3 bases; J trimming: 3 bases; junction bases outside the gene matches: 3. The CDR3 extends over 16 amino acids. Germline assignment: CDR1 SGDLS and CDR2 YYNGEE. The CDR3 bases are TGTGCCAGCAGCGCCCGACTAGCGGGGGACACCGGGGAGCTGTTTTTT. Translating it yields CASSARLAGDTGELFF. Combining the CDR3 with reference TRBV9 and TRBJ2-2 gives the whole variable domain DSGVTQTPKHLITATGQRVTLRCSPRSGDLSVYWYQQSLDQGLQFLIQYYNGEERAKGNILERFSAQQFPDLHSELNLSSLELGDSALYFCASSARLAGDTGELFFGEGSRLTVL.